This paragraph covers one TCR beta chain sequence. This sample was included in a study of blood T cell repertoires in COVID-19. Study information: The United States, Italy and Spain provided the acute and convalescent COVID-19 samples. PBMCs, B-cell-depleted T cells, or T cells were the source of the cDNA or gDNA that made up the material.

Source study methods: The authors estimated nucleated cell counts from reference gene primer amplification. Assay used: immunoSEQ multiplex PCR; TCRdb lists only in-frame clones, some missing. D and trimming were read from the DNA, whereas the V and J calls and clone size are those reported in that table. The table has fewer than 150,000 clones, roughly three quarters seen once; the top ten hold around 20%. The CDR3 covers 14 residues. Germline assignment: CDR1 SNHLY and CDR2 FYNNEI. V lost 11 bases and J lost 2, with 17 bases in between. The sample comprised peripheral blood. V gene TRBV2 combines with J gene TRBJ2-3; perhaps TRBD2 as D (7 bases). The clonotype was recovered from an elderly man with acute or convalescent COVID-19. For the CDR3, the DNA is TGTGCCGGGGGGGGGACATACACCACAGATACGCAGTATTTT. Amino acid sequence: CAGGGTYTTDTQYF.